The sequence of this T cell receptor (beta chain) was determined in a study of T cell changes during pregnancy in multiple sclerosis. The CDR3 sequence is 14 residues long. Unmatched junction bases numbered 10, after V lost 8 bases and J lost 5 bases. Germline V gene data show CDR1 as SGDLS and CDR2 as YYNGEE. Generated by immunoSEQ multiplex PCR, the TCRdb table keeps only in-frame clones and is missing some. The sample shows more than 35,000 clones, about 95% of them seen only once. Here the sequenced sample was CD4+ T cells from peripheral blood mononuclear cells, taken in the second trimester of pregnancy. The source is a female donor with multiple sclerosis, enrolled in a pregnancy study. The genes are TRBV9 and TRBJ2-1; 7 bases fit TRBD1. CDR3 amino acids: CASSRQGSNNEQFF. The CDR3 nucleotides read TGTGCCAGTAGCCGACAGGGAAGCAACAATGAGCAGTTCTTC.